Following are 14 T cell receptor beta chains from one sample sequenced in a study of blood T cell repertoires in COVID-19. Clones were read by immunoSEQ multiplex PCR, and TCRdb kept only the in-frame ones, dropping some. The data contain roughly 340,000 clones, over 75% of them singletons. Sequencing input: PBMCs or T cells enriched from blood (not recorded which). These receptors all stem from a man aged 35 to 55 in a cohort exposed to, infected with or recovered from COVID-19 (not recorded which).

CDR3 coding DNA: TGTGCCAGCGCATCAAGACGGGGCACAGATACGCAGTATTTT. It yields the protein CASASRRGTDTQYF. J is TRBJ2-3 and V is TRBV28, with unresolved D. The germline gives CDR1 MDHEN, CDR2 SYDVKM. This CDR3 comprises 14 residues. V gave up 8 bases and J gave up 1 base, with 13 bases separating them.

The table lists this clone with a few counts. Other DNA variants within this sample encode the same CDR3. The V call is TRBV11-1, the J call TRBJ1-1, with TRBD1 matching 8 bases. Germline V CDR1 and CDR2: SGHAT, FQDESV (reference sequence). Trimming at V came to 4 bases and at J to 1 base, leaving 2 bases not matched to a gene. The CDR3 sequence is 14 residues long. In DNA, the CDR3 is TGTGCCAGCAGCTCCGGGACAGGGAACACTGAAGCTTTCTTT. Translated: CASSSGTGNTEAFF.

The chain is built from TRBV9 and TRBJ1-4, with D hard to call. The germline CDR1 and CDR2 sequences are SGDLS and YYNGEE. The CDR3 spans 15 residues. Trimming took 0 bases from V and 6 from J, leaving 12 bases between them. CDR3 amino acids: CASSVGAAGDEKLFF. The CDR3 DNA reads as TGTGCCAGCAGCGTAGGAGCGGCGGGAGATGAAAAACTGTTTTTT. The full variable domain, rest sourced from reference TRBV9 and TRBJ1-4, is DSGVTQTPKHLITATGQRVTLRCSPRSGDLSVYWYQQSLDQGLQFLIQYYNGEERAKGNILERFSAQQFPDLHSELNLSSLELGDSALYFCASSVGAAGDEKLFFGSGTQLSVL.

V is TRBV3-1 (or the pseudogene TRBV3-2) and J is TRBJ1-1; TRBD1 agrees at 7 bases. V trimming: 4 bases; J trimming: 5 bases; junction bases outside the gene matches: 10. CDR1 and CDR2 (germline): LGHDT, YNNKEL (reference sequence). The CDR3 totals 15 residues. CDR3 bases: TGTGCCAGCAGCCTCACCGACAGGGTATGGACTGAAGCTTTCTTT. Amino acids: CASSLTDRVWTEAFF.

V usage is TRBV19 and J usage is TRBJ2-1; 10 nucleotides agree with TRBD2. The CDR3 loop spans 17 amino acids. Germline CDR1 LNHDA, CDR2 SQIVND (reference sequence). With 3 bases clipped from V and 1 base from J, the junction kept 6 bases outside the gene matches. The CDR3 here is CASSISSGRTSYNEQFF. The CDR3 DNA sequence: TGTGCCAGTAGTATCTCTAGCGGGAGAACATCCTACAATGAGCAGTTCTTC.

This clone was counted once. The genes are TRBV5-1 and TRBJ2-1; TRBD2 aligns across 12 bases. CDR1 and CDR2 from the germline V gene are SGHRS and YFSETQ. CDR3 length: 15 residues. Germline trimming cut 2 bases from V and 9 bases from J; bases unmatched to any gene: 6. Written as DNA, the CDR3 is TGCGCCAGCAGCTTAGCTAGCGGGAGGGGTACTGAGCAGTTCTTC. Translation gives CASSLASGRGTEQFF. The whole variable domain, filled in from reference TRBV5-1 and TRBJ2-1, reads KAGVTQTPRYLIKTRGQQVTLSCSPISGHRSVSWYQQTPGQGLQFLFEYFSETQRNKGNFPGRFSGRQFSNSRSEMNVSTLELGDSALYLCASSLASGRGTEQFFGPGTRLTVL.

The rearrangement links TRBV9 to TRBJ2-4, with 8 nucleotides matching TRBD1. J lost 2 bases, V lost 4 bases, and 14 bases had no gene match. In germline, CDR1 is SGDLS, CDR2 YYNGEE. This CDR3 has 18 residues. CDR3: CASSPWQGAGPPKNIQYF. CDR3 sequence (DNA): TGTGCCAGCAGCCCCTGGCAGGGGGCAGGACCCCCCAAAAACATTCAGTACTTC.

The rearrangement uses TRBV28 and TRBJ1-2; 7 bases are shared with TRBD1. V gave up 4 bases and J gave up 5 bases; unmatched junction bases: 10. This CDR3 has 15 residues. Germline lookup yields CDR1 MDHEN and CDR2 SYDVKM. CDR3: CASSSSGGSQYGYTF. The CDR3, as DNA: TGTGCCAGCAGTTCATCAGGGGGTTCGCAGTATGGCTACACCTTC.

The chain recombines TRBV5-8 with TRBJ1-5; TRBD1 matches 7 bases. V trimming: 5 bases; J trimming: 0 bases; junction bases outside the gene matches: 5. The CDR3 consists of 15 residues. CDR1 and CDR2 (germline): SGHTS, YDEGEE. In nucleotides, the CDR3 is TGTGCCAGCAGGACGGGACAGTATAGCAATCAGCCCCAGCATTTT. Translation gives CASRTGQYSNQPQHF.

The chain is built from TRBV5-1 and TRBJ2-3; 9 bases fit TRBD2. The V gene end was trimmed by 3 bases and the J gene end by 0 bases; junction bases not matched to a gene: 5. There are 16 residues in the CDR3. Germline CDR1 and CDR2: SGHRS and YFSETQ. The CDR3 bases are TGCGCCAGCAGCTCCCGAACTAGCGGGAGCACAGATACGCAGTATTTT. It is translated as CASSSRTSGSTDTQYF.

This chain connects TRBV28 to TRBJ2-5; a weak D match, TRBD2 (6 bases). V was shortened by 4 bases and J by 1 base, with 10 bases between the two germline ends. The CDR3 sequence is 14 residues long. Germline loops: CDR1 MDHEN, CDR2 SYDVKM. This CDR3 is CASSSRGTQETQYF. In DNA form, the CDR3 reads TGTGCCAGCAGTTCTCGGGGGACCCAAGAGACCCAGTACTTC.

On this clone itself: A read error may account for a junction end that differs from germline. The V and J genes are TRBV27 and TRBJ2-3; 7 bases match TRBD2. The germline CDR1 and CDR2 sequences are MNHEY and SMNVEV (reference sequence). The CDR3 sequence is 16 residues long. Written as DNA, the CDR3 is TGTGCCAGCAATTTAGGTGCGGGAGTTAGTACAGATACGCAGTATTTT. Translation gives CASNLGAGVSTDTQYF.

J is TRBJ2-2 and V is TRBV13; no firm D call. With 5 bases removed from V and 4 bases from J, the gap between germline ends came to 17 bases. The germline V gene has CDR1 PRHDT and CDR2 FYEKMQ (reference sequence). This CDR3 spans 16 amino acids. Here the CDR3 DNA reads TGTGCCAGCAGCCACTCCCCTCTAGGTGGCACCGGGGAGCTGTTTTTT. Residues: CASSHSPLGGTGELFF.

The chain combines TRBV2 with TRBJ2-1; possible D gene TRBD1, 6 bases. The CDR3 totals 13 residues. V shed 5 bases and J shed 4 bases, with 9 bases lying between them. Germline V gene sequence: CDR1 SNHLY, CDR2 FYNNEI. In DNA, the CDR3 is TGTGCCAGCAGTTTGGACAGATACAATGAGCAGTTCTTC. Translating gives CASSLDRYNEQFF.